This T cell receptor (beta chain) was captured in a study of STAT5B mutations in CD4+ large granular lymphocyte leukemia. Whole-study results and caveats: Top patient clones used TRBV06 genes more often: 8/27 versus 2/35 in controls. Patient CD4-sorted repertoires stayed more clonal than healthy ones after leukemic-clone removal.

This clone was counted only a few times. As yet, its antigen is unknown. This CDR3 has 14 residues. Germline assignment: CDR1 SNHLY and CDR2 FYNNEI. The ends lost 4 bases at V and 2 bases at J; junction bases unmatched: 3. Generated by immunoSEQ multiplex PCR, the TCRdb table keeps only in-frame clones and is missing some. This sample has about 45,000 clones; around 86% occur once, and the top ten carry 2.5% to 3%. This TCR was sampled from a human donor in good health. The chain uses TRBV2 and TRBJ1-1, with 8 bases lining up with TRBD1. The material sequenced was CD4+ T cells from blood buffy coats. The CDR3 DNA is TGTGCCAGCAGTGCGGCAGGGGGCAACACTGAAGCTTTCTTT. This encodes CASSAAGGNTEAFF.